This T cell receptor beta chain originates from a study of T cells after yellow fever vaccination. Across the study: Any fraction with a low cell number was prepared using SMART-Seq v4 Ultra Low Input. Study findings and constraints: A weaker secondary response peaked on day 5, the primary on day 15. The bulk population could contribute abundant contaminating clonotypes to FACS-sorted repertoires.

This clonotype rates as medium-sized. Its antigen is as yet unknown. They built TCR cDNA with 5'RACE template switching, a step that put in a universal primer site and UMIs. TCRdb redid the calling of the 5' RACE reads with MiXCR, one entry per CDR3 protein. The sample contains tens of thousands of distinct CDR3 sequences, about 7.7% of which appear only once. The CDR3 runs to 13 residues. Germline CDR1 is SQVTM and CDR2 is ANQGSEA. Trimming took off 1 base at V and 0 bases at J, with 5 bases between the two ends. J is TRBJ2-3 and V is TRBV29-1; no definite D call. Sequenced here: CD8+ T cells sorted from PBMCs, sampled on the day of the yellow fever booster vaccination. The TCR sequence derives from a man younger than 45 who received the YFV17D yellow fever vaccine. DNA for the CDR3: TGCAGCGTTGAAGGTTCTAGCACAGATACGCAGTATTTT. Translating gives CSVEGSSTDTQYF.